What follows is one TCR beta chain and its context. Per germline, CDR1 SEHNR and CDR2 FQNEAQ (reference sequence). The CDR3 loop spans 16 amino acids. V was cut by 1 base and J by 5 bases, with 17 bases left in between. TCRdb's table, derived via immunoSEQ multiplex PCR, lists solely in-frame clones and lacks some. This sample has around 220,000 clones, with roughly 84% found just once. The data were obtained in a study of blood T cell repertoires in COVID-19. The overall study: Samples of COVID-19 (acute and convalescent) were obtained from the United States, Italy and Spain. In each case, the material was cDNA or gDNA derived from T cells, B-cell-depleted T cells, or PBMCs.

Participants reported their clinical history, and cohort assignment relied on those reports. Cohort 3 donors were reported recovered after two negative PCRs, clearance, or symptom resolution. The TCR originated in a woman between 40 and 55 years old who had recovered from COVID-19. Sequencing was carried out using PBMCs or T cells enriched from blood (not recorded which). The J gene is TRBJ1-1, the V gene TRBV7-9; a weak D match, TRBD1 (6 bases). Here the CDR3 reads CASSLERGYLDTEAFF. CDR3 nucleotides: TGTGCCAGCAGCTTAGAAAGGGGGTACCTCGATACTGAAGCTTTCTTT.